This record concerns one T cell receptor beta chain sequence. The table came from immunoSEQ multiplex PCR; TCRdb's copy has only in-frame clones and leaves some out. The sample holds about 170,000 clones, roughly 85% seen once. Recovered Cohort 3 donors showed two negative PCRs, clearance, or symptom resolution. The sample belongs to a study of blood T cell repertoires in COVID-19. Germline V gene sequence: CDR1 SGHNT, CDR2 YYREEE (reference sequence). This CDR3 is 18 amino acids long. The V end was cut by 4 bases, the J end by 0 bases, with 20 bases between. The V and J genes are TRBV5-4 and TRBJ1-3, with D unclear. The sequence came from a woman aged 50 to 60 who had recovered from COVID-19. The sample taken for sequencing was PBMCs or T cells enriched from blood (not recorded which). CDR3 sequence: CASSLLVTSLSSGNTIYF. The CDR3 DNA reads TGTGCCAGCAGCCTTCTAGTAACCAGCCTTAGCTCTGGAAACACCATATATTTT.